This is a list of T cell receptor beta chains from one sample in a study of technical replicates of blood from a few donors. Profiling relied on immunoSEQ multiplex PCR, and the TCRdb table lists in-frame clones only, not all of them. The sample shows tens of thousands of clones, roughly 98% of them seen only once. The specimen sequenced was T cells isolated from PBMCs. The source is a human donor in good health. Both conserved end residues are part of each CDR3. Clone size is shown for a subset of rows, as once, few, many or a class of expanded clone.

clone size: NA; V gene: TRBV28; CDR3 protein: CASSAGTEPYEQYF
clone size: NA; V gene: TRBV20-1; CDR3 protein: CSARQGETQYF
clone size: NA; V gene: TRBV5-4; CDR3 protein: CASSLTGGGNYEQYF
clone size: NA; V gene: TRBV7-9; CDR3 protein: CASSLDTGDEQFF
clone size: NA; V gene: TRBV21-1; CDR3 protein: CASSTYGATNEKLFF
clone size: NA; V gene: TRBV5-1; CDR3 protein: CASSLASLSSGYNEQFF
clone size: NA; V gene: TRBV30; CDR3 protein: CAWSTGLGYTF
clone size: NA; V gene: TRBV28; CDR3 protein: CASRTGWDEQYF
clone size: NA; V gene: TRBV6-5; CDR3 protein: CASSWTGSSTETQYF
clone size: NA; V gene: TRBV29-1; CDR3 protein: CSVVRASGGTGEQFF
clone size: NA; V gene: TRBV10-1; CDR3 protein: CASSAGQAHSGANVLTF
clone size: NA; V gene: TRBV5-1; CDR3 protein: CASSLSGFTEAFF
clone size: NA; V gene: TRBV21-1; CDR3 protein: CASSTGQHNSPLHF
clone size: NA; V gene: TRBV7-8; CDR3 protein: CASREAGNLHEQYF
clone size: once; V gene: TRBV10-1; CDR3 protein: CASSSLVSGVVHEQFF
clone size: NA; V gene: TRBV4-2; CDR3 protein: CASSQVGAGSQETQYF
clone size: NA; V gene: TRBV30; CDR3 protein: CAWSATGGNYGYTF
clone size: NA; V gene: TRBV10-3; CDR3 protein: CAISDRVSYNEQFF
clone size: NA; V gene: TRBV7-9; CDR3 protein: CASRDSVWETQYF
clone size: NA; V gene: TRBV5-1; CDR3 protein: CASSLEGTSGSMKVAKNIQYF
clone size: NA; V gene: TRBV6-1; CDR3 protein: CASTLLAGRPQYF
clone size: once; V gene: TRBV7-8; CDR3 protein: CASSPHKTYNEQFF
clone size: NA; V gene: TRBV27; CDR3 protein: CASSRGRLDTEAFF
clone size: NA; V gene: TRBV5-1; CDR3 protein: CASSLVSNAQETQYF
clone size: NA; V gene: TRBV28; CDR3 protein: CASSLWGQGLGEQYF
clone size: NA; V gene: TRBV20-1; CDR3 protein: CSATLAGGEFF
clone size: NA; V gene: TRBV18; CDR3 protein: CASSQEQGNQPQHF
clone size: NA; V gene: TRBV6-5; CDR3 protein: CASSTTGALEAFF
clone size: NA; V gene: TRBV29-1; CDR3 protein: CSVEDTGGAETQYF